These 32 T cell receptor beta chains were all obtained from the same sample, sequenced in a study of shared clonotypes between healthy human individuals. TCRdb's table, derived via immunoSEQ multiplex PCR, lists solely in-frame clones and lacks some. Of 470,000 or so clones in the sample, around four fifths were seen once. Sequencing input: PBMCs. The receptors here all came from a woman in her thirties or forties in good health. Some clones in this sample may be carry-over from other donors' samples.

This rearrangement joins TRBV2 to TRBJ2-6; tentative D call: TRBD1 (6 bases). CDR3 length equals 16 residues. Germline V gives CDR1 SNHLY, CDR2 FYNNEI. Trimming shortened V by 4 bases and J by 0 bases, and 10 bases separated the two germline ends. CDR3 nucleotide sequence: TGTGCCAGCAGTGTCAGGGGCAACTCTGGGGCCAACGTCCTGACTTTC. Its protein product is CASSVRGNSGANVLTF. The full variable domain, with the rest looked up from reference TRBV2 and TRBJ2-6, is EPEVTQTPSHQVTQMGQEVILRCVPISNHLYFYWYRQILGQKVEFLVSFYNNEISEKSEIFDDQFSVERPDGSNFTLKIRSTKLEDSAMYFCASSVRGNSGANVLTFGAGSRLTVL.

This chain joins TRBV27 and TRBJ2-3; D may be TRBD1 (5 bases). The V and J ends lost 8 bases and 3 bases respectively, with 27 bases between them. Germline CDR1 MNHEY, CDR2 SMNVEV (reference sequence). CDR3 size: 18 residues. The CDR3 protein is CASRTFLGPRQGTDTQYF. Written as DNA, the CDR3 is TGTGCCAGCCGGACATTCCTCGGACCCCGACAAGGAACAGATACGCAGTATTTT.

This chain connects TRBV2 to TRBJ1-1; the D gene is possibly TRBD1 (6 bases). This CDR3 region has 13 residues. Trimming stripped 6 bases from V and 0 bases from J, with 8 bases between. Germline V gene lookup returns CDR1 SNHLY and CDR2 FYNNEI. As DNA, the CDR3 is TGTGCCAGCAGACGGGACATGAACACTGAAGCTTTCTTT. This translates into CASRRDMNTEAFF. Looking up the rest from reference TRBV2 and TRBJ1-1 gives the full variable domain: EPEVTQTPSHQVTQMGQEVILRCVPISNHLYFYWYRQILGQKVEFLVSFYNNEISEKSEIFDDQFSVERPDGSNFTLKIRSTKLEDSAMYFCASRRDMNTEAFFGQGTRLTVV.

The chain links TRBV30 to TRBJ1-5; D perhaps matches TRBD1 (5 bases). The CDR3 is made up of 12 amino acids. CDR1 is GTSNPN, CDR2 SVGIG, per germline (reference sequence). Trimming took off 3 bases at V and 4 bases at J, with 7 bases between the two ends. CDR3 in amino acids: CAWRQENQPQHF. DNA for the CDR3: TGTGCCTGGAGACAGGAAAATCAGCCCCAGCATTTT. Together with reference TRBV30 and TRBJ1-5, the CDR3 gives the full variable domain: SQTIHQWPATLVQPVGSPLSLECTVEGTSNPNLYWYRQAAGRGLQLLFYSVGIGQISSEVPQNLSASRPQDRQFILSSKKLLLSDSGFYLCAWRQENQPQHFGDGTRLSIL.

Only a few counts were recorded for this clone. The chain employs TRBV19 and TRBJ1-3, with D uncertain. Germline CDR1 is LNHDA and CDR2 is SQIVND (reference sequence). Trimming pared 8 bases from V and 3 bases from J, leaving 17 bases between. The CDR3 length is 15 residues. CDR3: CASGPSQFSGNTIYF. The DNA of the CDR3 is TGTGCCAGTGGACCATCACAGTTCAGTGGAAACACCATATATTTT. The full variable domain, with the rest looked up from reference TRBV19 and TRBJ1-3, is DGGITQSPKYLFRKEGQNVTLSCEQNLNHDAMYWYRQDPGQGLRLIYYSQIVNDFQKGDIAEGYSVSREKKESFPLTVTSAQKNPTAFYLCASGPSQFSGNTIYFGEGSWLTVV.

This sequence joins TRBV30 and TRBJ2-3; D remains ambiguous. Germline values: CDR1 GTSNPN, CDR2 SVGIG (reference sequence). Trimming cost V 4 bases and J 3 bases, with 8 bases left between them. This CDR3 spans 12 amino acids. In nucleotides, the CDR3 is TGTGCCTGGACGACCGGTACAGATACGCAGTATTTT. Amino acids: CAWTTGTDTQYF.

V is TRBV28 and J is TRBJ2-1; 9 bases are a match to TRBD2. Per germline, CDR1 MDHEN and CDR2 SYDVKM. V trimming: 1 base; J trimming: 8 bases; junction bases outside the gene matches: 9. This CDR3 has 16 amino acids. CDR3 sequence: CASSLYLAGGPYEQFF. For the CDR3, the DNA is TGTGCCAGCAGTTTATATCTGGCGGGAGGGCCCTATGAGCAGTTCTTC.

Remarks on this clone: A clone one base away is much larger, so this may be a read error. The rearrangement joins TRBV28 to TRBJ2-7; a possible D gene is TRBD1 (6 bases). Germline V lookup: CDR1 MDHEN, CDR2 SYDVKM. V was shortened by 5 bases and J by 1 base, with 12 bases between the two germline ends. The CDR3 is 14 residues long. DNA of the CDR3: TGTGCCAGCAGTAGGATCAGGGGATCCTACGAGCAGTACTTC. This gives the protein CASSRIRGSYEQYF.

The chain employs TRBV7-2 and TRBJ2-2; D gene uncertain. Deletions cut 7 bases from V and 0 bases from J, with 9 bases between. The CDR3 runs to 14 residues. Germline lookup yields CDR1 SGHTA and CDR2 FQGNSA. The CDR3 DNA sequence: TGTGCCAGCACCGACGTCTCGAACACCGGGGAGCTGTTTTTT. It translates to CASTDVSNTGELFF.

This clone was observed once. The chain employs TRBV27 and TRBJ1-2, with 11 bases lining up with TRBD1. The CDR3 is 15 amino acids. After removal of 0 bases from V and 7 bases from J, the junction contained 4 bases not matched to a gene. Looked up from germline, CDR1 is MNHEY and CDR2 is SMNVEV (reference sequence). As DNA, the CDR3 is TGTGCCAGCAGTTTATCAAGGGGGACAGGGGGTGGCTACACCTTC. It encodes CASSLSRGTGGGYTF.

The chain combines TRBV13 with TRBJ1-1, with D uncertain. V lost 5 bases and J lost 0, with 22 bases in between. The CDR3 runs to 18 residues. Looked up from germline, CDR1 is PRHDT and CDR2 is FYEKMQ (reference sequence). CDR3 residues: CASSIEARFEPMNTEAFF. The CDR3 DNA sequence: TGTGCCAGCAGCATCGAGGCACGCTTTGAACCCATGAACACTGAAGCTTTCTTT.

CDR3 in DNA: TGTGCCAGTAGTCCTGGACTAGCGGGAGCCACAGATACGCAGTATTTT. Protein sequence: CASSPGLAGATDTQYF. The chain recombines TRBV19 with TRBJ2-3; 13 bases are shared with TRBD2. Germline CDR1 reads LNHDA; CDR2 reads SQIVND (reference sequence). This CDR3 has 16 amino acids. The J segment lost 2 bases and the V segment lost 5 bases, leaving 4 bases of the junction unmatched.

V is TRBV27 and J is TRBJ2-7; the D gene could be TRBD1 or TRBD2 (5 bases each). The CDR3 consists of 13 residues. V lost 6 bases and J lost 3, with 12 bases in between. Germline values: CDR1 MNHEY, CDR2 SMNVEV (reference sequence). The CDR3 coding sequence is TGTGCCAGCAGGGGACCTGCCCGCTACGAGCAGTACTTC. This translates into CASRGPARYEQYF.

This sequence joins TRBV30 and TRBJ1-6; 12 positions match TRBD1. After removal of 4 bases from V and 4 bases from J, the junction contained 8 bases not matched to a gene. The CDR3 runs 17 residues. Germline V CDR1 and CDR2: GTSNPN, SVGIG (reference sequence). The CDR3 loop is CAWTAGTGGAYNSPLHF. The CDR3 nucleotides read TGTGCCTGGACCGCCGGGACAGGGGGCGCGTATAATTCACCCCTCCACTTT.

This chain links TRBV10-3 with TRBJ2-7; possible D gene TRBD1, 6 bases. This CDR3 is 16 amino acids long. Trimming removed 6 bases at V and 0 bases at J, with 18 bases between. Germline-derived CDR1 and CDR2 are ENHRY and SYGVKD. CDR3 amino acids: CAIRDSDRTSSYEQYF. Here the CDR3 DNA reads TGTGCCATCAGGGACTCGGACAGAACTAGCTCCTACGAGCAGTACTTC.

The genes are TRBV9 and TRBJ2-2; 10 bases map to TRBD2. The CDR3 is made up of 16 amino acids. Germline-derived CDR1 and CDR2 are SGDLS and YYNGEE. V dropped 1 base and J dropped 3; count of bases not matched to a gene: 3. The CDR3 DNA follows: TGTGCCAGCAGCGTATCAGCGGGAGGGTACACCGGGGAGCTGTTTTTT. This codes for CASSVSAGGYTGELFF.

J is TRBJ2-1 and V is TRBV29-1; D is possibly TRBD1 (6 bases). The V gene's germline CDR1 is SQVTM and CDR2 ANQGSEA. V was pared by 6 bases and J by 0 bases, with 15 bases between. CDR3 size: 15 residues. The CDR3 is CSVVTGPSSYNEQFF. CDR3 nucleotide sequence: TGCAGCGTAGTGACAGGCCCTAGCTCCTACAATGAGCAGTTCTTC.

This clone appeared many times. The chain links TRBV6-1 to TRBJ2-7; possibly TRBD1 for D (6 bases). Deletions cut 5 bases from V and 3 bases from J, with 11 bases between. The V gene's germline CDR1 is MNHNS and CDR2 SASEGT. The CDR3 runs to 13 residues. The CDR3 reads CASSRQVFYEQYF. CDR3 sequence (DNA): TGTGCCAGCAGTAGACAGGTCTTCTACGAGCAGTACTTC.

The J gene is TRBJ2-5, the V gene TRBV2, with 10 bases that match TRBD2. The V segment lost 3 bases and the J segment 4 bases; nucleotides outside the gene matches: 8. The germline CDR1 and CDR2 sequences are SNHLY and FYNNEI. The length of the CDR3 is 16 residues. DNA of the CDR3: TGTGCCAGCAGTGAGAGTTTACGACTAGCGGGAGAGACCCAGTACTTC. This gives the protein CASSESLRLAGETQYF.

The chain employs TRBV30 and TRBJ2-2; possible D gene TRBD1, 6 bases. Germline CDR1 GTSNPN, CDR2 SVGIG (reference sequence). With 5 bases removed from V and 3 bases from J, the gap between germline ends came to 13 bases. The CDR3 is 14 amino acids. CDR3 sequence: CAWGRGSDTGELFF. The CDR3 region has the DNA TGTGCCTGGGGCAGGGGCTCCGACACCGGGGAGCTGTTTTTT.

The CDR3 nucleotides read TGCGCCAGCAGCTTGGCCCTGGACACATCCTACGAGCAGTACTTC. It specifies CASSLALDTSYEQYF. This chain joins TRBV5-1 and TRBJ2-7; tentative D call: TRBD1 (5 bases). Trimming took off 0 bases at V and 1 base at J, with 11 bases between the two ends. Germline V gives CDR1 SGHRS, CDR2 YFSETQ. The CDR3 is 15 residues long.

This clone was counted only a few times. The chain employs TRBV2 and TRBJ2-1, with 11 bases identical to TRBD2. Germline CDR1 SNHLY, CDR2 FYNNEI. This CDR3 has 15 amino acids. The CDR3 sequence is CTTKRLAGGYNEQFF. In DNA, the CDR3 is TGTACCACCAAACGCCTAGCGGGAGGCTACAATGAGCAGTTCTTC.

The CDR3 sequence is CASSPGLGSYEQYF. In DNA, the CDR3 is TGTGCCAGCAGCCCGGGACTAGGGTCCTACGAGCAGTACTTC. The rearrangement joins TRBV5-4 to TRBJ2-7, with 8 positions matching TRBD2. CDR3 size: 14 residues. Per germline, CDR1 SGHNT and CDR2 YYREEE (reference sequence). V trimming: 4 bases; J trimming: 1 base; junction bases outside the gene matches: 4.

The chain recombines TRBV28 with TRBJ2-1; the D is unclear. Germline V lookup: CDR1 MDHEN, CDR2 SYDVKM. Trimming took 4 bases from V and 0 from J, leaving 13 bases between them. The CDR3 has 16 residues. This CDR3 reads CASSSVGALSYNEQFF. Written as DNA, the CDR3 is TGTGCCAGCAGTTCTGTCGGAGCCCTCTCCTACAATGAGCAGTTCTTC.

This chain links TRBV6-1 with TRBJ1-3; D gene uncertain. The V gene lost 3 bases and the J gene lost 0 bases, with 9 bases spanning the gap. The germline V gene has CDR1 MNHNS and CDR2 SASEGT. The CDR3 spans 15 residues. DNA of the CDR3: TGTGCCAGCAGTGACGGCCAGGCCTCTGGAAACACCATATATTTT. Protein sequence: CASSDGQASGNTIYF.

This sequence joins TRBV28 and TRBJ2-7; D uncertain. CDR1 and CDR2 (germline): MDHEN, SYDVKM. There are 12 residues in the CDR3. The V gene lost 10 bases and the J gene lost 1 base, with 11 bases spanning the gap. The CDR3 reads CATRAGSYEQYF. As DNA, the CDR3 is TGTGCCACCCGGGCTGGGTCCTACGAGCAGTACTTC.

The chain couples TRBV5-8 to TRBJ2-1; D unclear. The CDR3 spans 12 residues. In germline, CDR1 is SGHTS, CDR2 YDEGEE. The V and J ends lost 2 bases and 9 bases respectively, with 9 bases between them. CDR3 region: CASSFRAREQFF. CDR3 nucleotide sequence: TGTGCCAGCAGCTTCCGTGCCCGTGAGCAGTTCTTC.

The V call is TRBV28, the J call TRBJ1-5; perhaps TRBD1 as D (5 bases). V was shortened by 7 bases and J by 5 bases, with 18 bases between the two germline ends. The CDR3 extends over 15 amino acids. CDR1 is MDHEN and CDR2 is SYDVKM in the germline V gene. Here the CDR3 DNA reads TGTGCCAGCAAATTATTCGGGGGTGTTTATCAGCCCCAGCATTTT. This sequence encodes CASKLFGGVYQPQHF.

The chain couples TRBV7-2 to TRBJ2-5, with no clear D. The germline V gene encodes CDR1 SGHTA and CDR2 FQGNSA. V lost 1 base, J lost 4 bases, and 7 bases lay in between. This CDR3 has 13 amino acids. CDR3 in amino acids: CASSLGARETQYF. CDR3 bases: TGTGCCAGCAGCTTAGGGGCCCGAGAGACCCAGTACTTC.

This chain links TRBV10-3 with TRBJ2-3; D is ambiguous. Germline assignment: CDR1 ENHRY and CDR2 SYGVKD. The ends were cut back, 0 bases at V and 4 bases at J, with 11 bases in the middle. The CDR3 consists of 15 residues. Written as DNA, the CDR3 is TGTGCCATCAGTGAGTCGAAGGGCGGCCCAGATACGCAGTATTTT. Translating gives CAISESKGGPDTQYF.

The rearrangement links TRBV6-1 to TRBJ2-7, with 8 nucleotides matching TRBD1. The CDR3 extends over 15 amino acids. The V and J ends lost 6 bases and 2 bases, in that order; junction bases with no gene match: 9. CDR1 is MNHNS, CDR2 SASEGT, per germline. The CDR3, as DNA: TGTGCCAGCAGACTCCAGGGGGCGGGCCCCTACGAGCAGTACTTC. Its translation: CASRLQGAGPYEQYF.

This rearrangement joins TRBV27 to TRBJ2-7, with 12 bases that match TRBD2. The CDR3 has 15 residues. V lost 5 bases and J lost 3; bases outside the gene matches: 5. Per germline, CDR1 MNHEY and CDR2 SMNVEV (reference sequence). Here the CDR3 DNA reads TGTGCCAGCAGTCCCGGACTAGCGGGACTCTACGAGCAGTACTTC. Translating it yields CASSPGLAGLYEQYF.